This TCR beta chain originates from a study of T cells after yellow fever vaccination (dated by TCRdb to between 2017 and 2020). With regard to the full study: The SMART-Seq v4 Ultra Low Input RNA kit was used to prepare libraries from fractions with low cell numbers. To follow T-cell clones before and after primary and booster YFV17D yellow fever vaccination, bulk TCR alpha and beta repertoires were sequenced over time. Blood samples were taken at several timepoints before and after primary and secondary immunization, and bulk PBMC replicates and cell subsets were isolated. Two healthy male donors, one aged 18 to 30 and one aged 30 to 40 years, were included in the cohort.

The treatment or condition label of this sample denotes: live attenuated yellow fever vaccine strain. PBMCs were isolated from peripheral blood using a standard Ficoll-Paque protocol. Dynabeads CD4 and CD8 positive selection kits were used to isolate CD4 and CD8 T-cell fractions. RNA was extracted with TriZol from bulk PBMCs, CD4 and CD8 fractions, and dextramer-positive and dextramer-negative fractions. The germline V gene (reference sequence) gives CDR1 as MNHNY and CDR2 as SVGAGI. Deletion took 8 bases off V and 0 bases off J, with a span of 11 bases between the germline ends. The CDR3 contains 13 residues, cysteine and phenylalanine counted. The CDR3 DNA has 39 bases and is translated from base 1. This clonotype showed up just a few times. Which antigen it targets is not known. No quality values exist for individual bases; no much larger clone is one base distant. TCR cDNA was made using 5'RACE template switching, a step that added a universal primer site and unique molecular identifiers. Priming of cDNA synthesis was performed from both the TCR alpha and TCR beta constant segments. Library amplification used two PCR steps, and the second PCR step added sample barcodes and sequencing adapters. Sequencing of libraries was done on Illumina HiSeq 2500 (2x100 bp) or NovaSeq (2x150 bp). Per the source publication's procedure: MIGEC was used to demultiplex reads and collapse the reads into UMI consensus sequences, and MiXCR was used for V(D)J alignment. Vaccine-responding clonotypes were identified with edgeR using replicate PBMC samples, with FDR below 0.01 and a log2 fold change above 5 up to day 15 being required. CD4 or CD8 identity was assigned to each bulk clonotype according to whether the clonotype was present at higher abundance in the sequenced CD4 repertoire or the sequenced CD8 repertoire. The raw public reads went through TCRdb reprocessing: fastp at Q25, MiXCR clone calling, in-frame beta chains kept. Each CDR3 protein gets just one entry, which takes the most common genes and DNA from the rows behind it. TCRdb, not the original authors, processed these V and J calls. The sample table lists under 300,000 distinct CDR3 sequences, 6.9% of them with a count of one. In total, the top ten clones hold roughly 0.9% of the sample.

General findings and caveats noted by the study authors: A small fraction of clonotypes appeared in both the CD4 and CD8 compartments, likely as a result of convergent recombination. Because abundant contaminating clonotypes from the bulk population could be contained in FACS-sorted repertoires, computational filtering was required. The study included only a couple of donors, which limits how far the findings can be generalized. Most clones expanded after primary vaccination were re-detected after the booster (96% of CD4 and approximately 88% of CD8), suggesting broad memory maintenance. The secondary T-cell response was found to be weaker but faster than the primary response, with a peak reached on day 5 rather than on day 15.

This sequence was found in a man aged 25-40 years who received the YFV17D yellow fever vaccine. The chain links TRBV6-6 with TRBJ2-7; no D gene can be assigned with confidence. The sample consisted of CD4+ T cells sorted from PBMCs, taken 15 days after the yellow fever booster vaccination. The DNA sequence reads TGTGCCAGCTCTGGCGCACGCTCCTACGAGCAGTACTTC. The translation is CASSGARSYEQYF.